The 12 T cell receptor beta chains presented below share a single source sample, sequenced in a study of blood T cell repertoires in COVID-19. TCRdb keeps only in-frame clones here, not all; method: immunoSEQ multiplex PCR. The sample has tens of thousands of clones; roughly 72% are singletons. The material sequenced was peripheral blood. These receptors originate from a man aged 70-80 years with acute or convalescent COVID-19.

The genes are TRBV9 and TRBJ1-2; D perhaps matches TRBD1 (5 bases). CDR1 is SGDLS and CDR2 is YYNGEE in the germline V gene. Trimming removed 3 bases at V and 7 bases at J, with 16 bases between. This CDR3 spans 14 amino acids. CDR3 bases: TGTGCCAGCAGCGCCAGACAGACCTATGCTGGCTACACCTTC. It is translated as CASSARQTYAGYTF.

The chain recombines TRBV7-2 with TRBJ2-1; 15 bases match TRBD2. V trimming: 5 bases; J trimming: 4 bases; junction bases outside the gene matches: 6. The V gene's germline CDR1 is SGHTA and CDR2 FQGNSA. CDR3 length: 17 residues. The CDR3 sequence: CASSPSGTSGGYNEQFF. The CDR3 DNA reads TGTGCCAGCAGCCCCTCCGGGACTAGCGGGGGGTACAATGAGCAGTTCTTC.

V gene TRBV28 combines with J gene TRBJ2-1; the match to TRBD1 covers 9 bases. Trimming cost V 7 bases and J 5 bases; bases outside gene matches: 6. Per the germline V gene, CDR1 is MDHEN and CDR2 is SYDVKM. The CDR3 totals 14 residues. CDR3: CASMDRGYDNEQFF. The CDR3 bases are TGTGCCAGCATGGACAGGGGCTACGACAATGAGCAGTTCTTC.

The J gene is TRBJ1-1, the V gene TRBV6-4, with 9 bases that match TRBD1. CDR3 length: 14 residues. The V and J ends lost 5 bases and 8 bases, in that order; junction bases with no gene match: 9. CDR1 and CDR2 (germline): MRHNA, SNTAGT. The CDR3 coding sequence is TGTGCCAGCAGTCATGACCTCGGGACAGGGGAAGCTTTCTTT. This gives the protein CASSHDLGTGEAFF.

The J gene is TRBJ1-1, the V gene TRBV5-4; 7 bases agree with TRBD1. The CDR3 length is 14 residues. Losses at the gene ends were 0 bases for V and 2 bases for J; bases not matched to a gene: 1. The germline gives CDR1 SGHNT, CDR2 YYREEE (reference sequence). The CDR3 loop reads CASSLDRGNTEAFF. In DNA, the CDR3 is TGTGCCAGCAGCTTGGACAGGGGAAACACTGAAGCTTTCTTT.

The V gene is TRBV9, the J gene TRBJ1-2, with D perhaps matching TRBD1 (5 bases). Germline CDR1 reads SGDLS; CDR2 reads YYNGEE. The ends were cut back, 2 bases at V and 5 bases at J, with 16 bases in the middle. This CDR3 is built from 15 residues. Here the CDR3 DNA reads TGTGCCAGCAGCGTCGACAGCTTTCCCCCTTATGGCTACACCTTC. Encoded protein: CASSVDSFPPYGYTF.

The rearrangement uses TRBV19 and TRBJ2-5, with D possibly TRBD2 on 6 matching bases. Germline loops: CDR1 LNHDA, CDR2 SQIVND (reference sequence). There are 14 residues in the CDR3. V dropped 2 bases and J dropped 5 bases, with 12 bases sitting between them. CDR3 region: CASSIPGSGETQYF. CDR3 in DNA: TGTGCCAGTAGTATACCCGGGAGTGGCGAGACCCAGTACTTC. Variable domain in full (rest from reference TRBV19 and TRBJ2-5): DGGITQSPKYLFRKEGQNVTLSCEQNLNHDAMYWYRQDPGQGLRLIYYSQIVNDFQKGDIAEGYSVSREKKESFPLTVTSAQKNPTAFYLCASSIPGSGETQYFGPGTRLLVL.

This chain links TRBV6-6 with TRBJ1-6, with D unresolved. Germline-derived CDR1 and CDR2 are MNHNY and SVGAGI (reference sequence). The V and J ends lost 2 bases and 6 bases respectively, with 8 bases between them. The length of the CDR3 is 14 residues. For the CDR3, the DNA is TGTGCCAGCAGTTACGAGGTTTCTAATTCACCCCTCCACTTT. Translating gives CASSYEVSNSPLHF.

This clone was observed a handful of times. The rearrangement uses TRBV5-1 and TRBJ2-5, with 7 bases identical to TRBD1. V lost 0 bases and J lost 4; bases outside the gene matches: 6. The CDR3 is made up of 15 amino acids. Germline V gene lookup returns CDR1 SGHRS and CDR2 YFSETQ. The CDR3 loop reads CASSLGHRGLETQYF. CDR3 DNA: TGCGCCAGCAGCTTGGGTCATAGGGGGCTAGAGACCCAGTACTTC. The variable domain in full, with the rest retrieved from reference TRBV5-1 and TRBJ2-5, is KAGVTQTPRYLIKTRGQQVTLSCSPISGHRSVSWYQQTPGQGLQFLFEYFSETQRNKGNFPGRFSGRQFSNSRSEMNVSTLELGDSALYLCASSLGHRGLETQYFGPGTRLLVL.

The rearrangement joins TRBV5-1 to TRBJ2-1; TRBD2 aligns across 13 bases. V trimming: 3 bases; J trimming: 8 bases; junction bases outside the gene matches: 8. The germline V gene encodes CDR1 SGHRS and CDR2 YFSETQ. The CDR3 totals 16 residues. The CDR3 nucleotides are TGCGCCAGCAGCTGGGGGACTAGCGGGACCAAGCATGAGCAGTTCTTC. It yields the protein CASSWGTSGTKHEQFF.

This clone turned up a few times. The chain employs TRBV5-4 and TRBJ1-6, with D possibly being TRBD1 (5 bases). Germline assignment: CDR1 SGHNT and CDR2 YYREEE (reference sequence). Deletions cut 5 bases from V and 7 bases from J, with 13 bases between. CDR3 length: 14 amino acids. This chain's CDR3 is CASSSPKGNSPLHF. CDR3 nucleotide sequence: TGTGCCAGCAGTTCGCCCAAGGGGAATTCACCCCTCCACTTT.

The chain carries TRBV5-1 and TRBJ2-6, with 9 bases that match TRBD1. This CDR3 comprises 19 residues. V lost 3 bases, J lost 4 bases, and 14 bases stayed unmatched. Germline V lookup: CDR1 SGHRS, CDR2 YFSETQ. CDR3 coding DNA: TGCGCCAGCAGCTCGGGCCGGACAGGGGCCTTGGTGGGGGCCAACGTCCTGACTTTC. Its translation is CASSSGRTGALVGANVLTF.